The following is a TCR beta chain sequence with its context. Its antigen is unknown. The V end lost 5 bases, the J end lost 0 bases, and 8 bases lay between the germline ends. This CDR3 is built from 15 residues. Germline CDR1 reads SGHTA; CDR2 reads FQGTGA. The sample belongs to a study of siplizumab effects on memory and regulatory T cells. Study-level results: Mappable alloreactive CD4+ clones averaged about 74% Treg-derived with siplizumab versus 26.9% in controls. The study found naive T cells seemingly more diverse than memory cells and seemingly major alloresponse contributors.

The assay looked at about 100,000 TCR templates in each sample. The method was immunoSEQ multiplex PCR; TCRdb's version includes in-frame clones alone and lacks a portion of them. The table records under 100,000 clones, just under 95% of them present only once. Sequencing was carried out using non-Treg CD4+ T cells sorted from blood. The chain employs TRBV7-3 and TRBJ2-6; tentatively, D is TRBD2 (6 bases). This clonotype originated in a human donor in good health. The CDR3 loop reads CASSAGTSGANVLTF. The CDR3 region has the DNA TGTGCCAGCAGCGCGGGGACCTCTGGGGCCAACGTCCTGACTTTC.